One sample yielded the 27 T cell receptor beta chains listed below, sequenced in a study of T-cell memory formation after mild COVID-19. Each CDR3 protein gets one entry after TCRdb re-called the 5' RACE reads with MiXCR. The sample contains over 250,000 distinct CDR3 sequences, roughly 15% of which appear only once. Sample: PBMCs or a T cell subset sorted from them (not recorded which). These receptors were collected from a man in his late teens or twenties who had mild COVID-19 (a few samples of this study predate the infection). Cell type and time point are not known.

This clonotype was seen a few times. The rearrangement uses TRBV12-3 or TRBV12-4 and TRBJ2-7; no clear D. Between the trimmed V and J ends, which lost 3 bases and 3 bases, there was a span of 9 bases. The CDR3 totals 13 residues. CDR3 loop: CASSLDKHYEQYF. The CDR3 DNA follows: TGTGCCAGCAGTTTGGATAAGCACTACGAGCAGTACTTC.

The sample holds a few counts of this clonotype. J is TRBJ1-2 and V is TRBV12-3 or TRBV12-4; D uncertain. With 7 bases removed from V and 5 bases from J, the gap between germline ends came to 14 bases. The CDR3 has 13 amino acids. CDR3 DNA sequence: TGTGCCAGCAAAGCAGACTGGTTGTATGGCTACACCTTC. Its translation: CASKADWLYGYTF.

The DNA for the CDR3 is TGCAGCGTTAGGGGGGGCCTCAGCACAGATACGCAGTATTTT. Its protein product is CSVRGGLSTDTQYF. The chain combines TRBV29-1 with TRBJ2-3; D perhaps matches TRBD2 (7 bases). CDR1 and CDR2 from the germline V gene are SQVTM and ANQGSEA. V lost 5 bases to trimming and J lost 0 bases, with 12 bases between them. This CDR3 is 14 amino acids long.

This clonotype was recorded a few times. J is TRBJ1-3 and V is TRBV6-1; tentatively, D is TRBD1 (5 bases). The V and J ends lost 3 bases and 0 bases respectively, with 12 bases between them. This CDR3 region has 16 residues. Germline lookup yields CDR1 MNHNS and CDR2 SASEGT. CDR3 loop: CASSDAPGTSGNTIYF. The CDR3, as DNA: TGTGCCAGCAGTGATGCCCCAGGGACCTCTGGAAACACCATATATTTT.

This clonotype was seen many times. CDR3 coding DNA: TGTGCCAGCAGCTTACAGGATCAAGAGACCCAGTACTTC. It encodes CASSLQDQETQYF. The rearrangement links TRBV7-2 to TRBJ2-5; D gene uncertain. The CDR3 is 13 amino acids. Germline CDR1 reads SGHTA; CDR2 reads FQGNSA. Between the trimmed V and J ends, which lost 2 bases and 2 bases, there was a span of 6 bases.

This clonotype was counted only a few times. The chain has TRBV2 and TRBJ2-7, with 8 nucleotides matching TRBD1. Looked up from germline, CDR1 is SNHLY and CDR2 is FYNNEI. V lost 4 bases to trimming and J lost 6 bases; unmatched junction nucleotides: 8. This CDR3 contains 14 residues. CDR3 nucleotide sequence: TGTGCCAGCAGTGCGCAGGGGGCTTCTTCCGAGCAGTACGTC. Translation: CASSAQGASSEQYV.

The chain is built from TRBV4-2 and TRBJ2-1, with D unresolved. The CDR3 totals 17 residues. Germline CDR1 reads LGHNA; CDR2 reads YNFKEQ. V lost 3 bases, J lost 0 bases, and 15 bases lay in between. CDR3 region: CASSQRTAASSYNEQFF. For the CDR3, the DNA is TGTGCCAGCAGCCAGCGGACGGCAGCTAGCTCCTACAATGAGCAGTTCTTC.

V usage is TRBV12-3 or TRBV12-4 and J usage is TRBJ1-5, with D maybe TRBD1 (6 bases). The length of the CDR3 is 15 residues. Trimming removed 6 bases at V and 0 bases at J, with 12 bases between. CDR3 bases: TGTGCCAGCAGCGCAGGGGAGGGTAGCAATCAGCCCCAGCATTTT. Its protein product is CASSAGEGSNQPQHF.

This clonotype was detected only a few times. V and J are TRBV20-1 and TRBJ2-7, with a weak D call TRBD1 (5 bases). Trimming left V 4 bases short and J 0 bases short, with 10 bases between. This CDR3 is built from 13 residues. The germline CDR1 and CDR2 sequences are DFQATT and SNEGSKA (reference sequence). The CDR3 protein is CSANPDNSYEQYV. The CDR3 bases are TGCAGTGCTAATCCGGACAACTCCTACGAGCAGTACGTC.

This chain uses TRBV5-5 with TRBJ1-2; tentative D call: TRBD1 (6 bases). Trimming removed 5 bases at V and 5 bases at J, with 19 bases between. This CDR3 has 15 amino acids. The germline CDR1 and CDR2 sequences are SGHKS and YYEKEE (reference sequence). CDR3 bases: TGTGCCAGCAGTTCCCAGGGAGCGGGGACATATGGCTACACCTTC. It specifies CASSSQGAGTYGYTF.

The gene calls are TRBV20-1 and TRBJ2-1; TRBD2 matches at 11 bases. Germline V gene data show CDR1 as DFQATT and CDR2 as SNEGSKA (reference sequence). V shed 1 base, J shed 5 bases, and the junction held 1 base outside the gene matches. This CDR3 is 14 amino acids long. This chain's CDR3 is CSARASGGHNEQFF. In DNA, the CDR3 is TGCAGTGCTAGAGCTAGCGGGGGGCACAATGAGCAGTTCTTC.

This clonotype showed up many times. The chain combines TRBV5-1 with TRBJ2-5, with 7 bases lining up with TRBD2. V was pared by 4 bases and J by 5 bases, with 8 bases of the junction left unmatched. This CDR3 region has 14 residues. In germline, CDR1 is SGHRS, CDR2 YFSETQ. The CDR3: CASSRTSSGETQYF. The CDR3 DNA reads TGCGCCAGCAGCAGGACTAGTAGCGGGGAGACCCAGTACTTC.

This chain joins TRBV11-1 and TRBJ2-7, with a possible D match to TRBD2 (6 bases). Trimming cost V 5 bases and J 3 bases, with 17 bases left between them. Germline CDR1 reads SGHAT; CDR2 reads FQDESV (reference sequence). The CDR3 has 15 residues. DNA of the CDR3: TGTGCCAGCAGCCCGCGCGGGACGGCCAACTACGAGCAGTACTTC. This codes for CASSPRGTANYEQYF.

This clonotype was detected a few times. CDR3 bases: TGCAGCGTTGTTCAGGGTTTTAGGAACACTGAAGCTTTCTTT. This translates into CSVVQGFRNTEAFF. This chain uses TRBV29-1 with TRBJ1-1, with a possible D match to TRBD1 (5 bases). V was shortened by 4 bases and J by 1 base, with 13 bases between the two germline ends. Germline loops: CDR1 SQVTM, CDR2 ANQGSEA. The CDR3 contains 14 residues.

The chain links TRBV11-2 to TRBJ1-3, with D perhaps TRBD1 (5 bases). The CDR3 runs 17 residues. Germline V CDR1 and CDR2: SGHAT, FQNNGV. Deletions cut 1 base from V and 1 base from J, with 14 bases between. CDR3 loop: CASSLGAGLLSGNTIYF. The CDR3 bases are TGTGCCAGCAGCTTAGGGGCAGGGCTTCTGTCTGGAAACACCATATATTTT.

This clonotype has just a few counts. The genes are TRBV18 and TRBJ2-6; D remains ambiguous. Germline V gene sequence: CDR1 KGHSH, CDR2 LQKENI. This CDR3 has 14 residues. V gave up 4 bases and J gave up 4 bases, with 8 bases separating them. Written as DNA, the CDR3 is TGTGCCAGCTCACTCGACTGGGGGGCCAACGTCCTGACTTTC. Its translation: CASSLDWGANVLTF. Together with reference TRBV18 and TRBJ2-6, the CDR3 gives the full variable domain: NAGVMQNPRHLVRRRGQEARLRCSPMKGHSHVYWYRQLPEEGLKFMVYLQKENIIDESGMPKERFSAEFPKEGPSILRIQQVVRGDSAAYFCASSLDWGANVLTFGAGSRLTVL.

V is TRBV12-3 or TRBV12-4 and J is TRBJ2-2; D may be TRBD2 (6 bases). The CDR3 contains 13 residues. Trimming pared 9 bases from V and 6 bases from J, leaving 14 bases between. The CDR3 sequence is CASRGSGAGELFF. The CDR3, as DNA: TGTGCCAGTAGGGGTAGCGGAGCCGGGGAGCTGTTTTTT.

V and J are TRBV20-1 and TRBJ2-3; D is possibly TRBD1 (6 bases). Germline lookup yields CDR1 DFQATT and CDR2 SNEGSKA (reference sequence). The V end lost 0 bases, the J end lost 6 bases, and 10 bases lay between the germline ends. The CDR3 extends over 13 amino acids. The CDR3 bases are TGCAGTGCTAGAGATGTGGGGGCGGATACGCAGTATTTT. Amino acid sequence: CSARDVGADTQYF.

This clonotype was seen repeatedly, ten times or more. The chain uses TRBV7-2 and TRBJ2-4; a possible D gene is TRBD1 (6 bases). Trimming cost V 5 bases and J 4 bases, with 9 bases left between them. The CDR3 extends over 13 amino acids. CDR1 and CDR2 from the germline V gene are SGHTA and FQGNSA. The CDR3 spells CASSGQLKNIQYF. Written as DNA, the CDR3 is TGTGCCAGCAGCGGACAGTTGAAAAACATTCAGTACTTC. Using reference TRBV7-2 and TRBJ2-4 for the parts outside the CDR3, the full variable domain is GAGVSQSPSNKVTEKGKDVELRCDPISGHTALYWYRQSLGQGLEFLIYFQGNSAPDKSGLPSDRFSAERTGGSVSTLTIQRTQQEDSAVYLCASSGQLKNIQYFGAGTRLSVL.

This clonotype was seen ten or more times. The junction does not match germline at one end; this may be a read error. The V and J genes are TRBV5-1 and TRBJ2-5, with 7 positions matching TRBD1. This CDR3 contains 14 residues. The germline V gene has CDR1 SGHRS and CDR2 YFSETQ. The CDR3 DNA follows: TGTGCCAGCAGCTTGGGGGACAGCCAAGAGACCCAGTACTTC. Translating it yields CASSLGDSQETQYF.

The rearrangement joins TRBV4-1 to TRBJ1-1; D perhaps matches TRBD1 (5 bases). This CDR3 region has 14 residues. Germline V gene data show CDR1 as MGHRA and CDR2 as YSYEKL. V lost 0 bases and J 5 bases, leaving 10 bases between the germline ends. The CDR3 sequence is CASSQDLGRTEAFF. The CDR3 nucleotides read TGCGCCAGCAGCCAAGACCTGGGGCGAACTGAAGCTTTCTTT.

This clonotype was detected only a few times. CDR3 nucleotides: TGTGCCAGCAGCGGGACAGGGAGAACGGCTTTCTTT. Translation: CASSGTGRTAFF. The chain links TRBV7-2 to TRBJ1-1; 9 nucleotides match TRBD1. Looked up from germline, CDR1 is SGHTA and CDR2 is FQGNSA. CDR3 length: 12 amino acids. The J segment lost 11 bases and the V segment lost 5 bases, leaving 6 bases of the junction unmatched.

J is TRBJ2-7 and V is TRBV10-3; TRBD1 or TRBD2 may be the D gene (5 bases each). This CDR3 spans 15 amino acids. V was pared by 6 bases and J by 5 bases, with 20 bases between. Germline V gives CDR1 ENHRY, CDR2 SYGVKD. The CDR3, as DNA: TGTGCCATCAGCGCCCTCGGGACGGCGTCAAACGAGCAGTACGTC. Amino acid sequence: CAISALGTASNEQYV.

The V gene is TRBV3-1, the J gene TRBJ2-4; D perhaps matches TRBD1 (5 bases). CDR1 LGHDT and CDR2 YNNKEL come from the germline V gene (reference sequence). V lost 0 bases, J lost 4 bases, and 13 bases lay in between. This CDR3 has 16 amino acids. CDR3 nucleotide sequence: TGTGCCAGCAGCCAAGATTTCTGGGCAGGGAAAAACATTCAGTACTTC. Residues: CASSQDFWAGKNIQYF.

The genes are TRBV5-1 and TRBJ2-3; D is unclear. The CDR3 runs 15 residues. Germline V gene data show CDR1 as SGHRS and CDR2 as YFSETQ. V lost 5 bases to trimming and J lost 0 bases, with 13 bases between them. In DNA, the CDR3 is TGCGCCAGCAGGTACCAAGGTTCTAGCACAGATACGCAGTATTTT. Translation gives CASRYQGSSTDTQYF.

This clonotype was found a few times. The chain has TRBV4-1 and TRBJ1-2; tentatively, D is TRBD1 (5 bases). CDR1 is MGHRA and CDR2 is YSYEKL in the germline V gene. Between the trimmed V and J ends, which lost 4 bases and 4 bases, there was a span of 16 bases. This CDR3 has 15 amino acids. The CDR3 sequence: CASSLGVQGAYGYTF. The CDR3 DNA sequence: TGCGCCAGCAGCCTAGGGGTTCAGGGAGCCTATGGCTACACCTTC.

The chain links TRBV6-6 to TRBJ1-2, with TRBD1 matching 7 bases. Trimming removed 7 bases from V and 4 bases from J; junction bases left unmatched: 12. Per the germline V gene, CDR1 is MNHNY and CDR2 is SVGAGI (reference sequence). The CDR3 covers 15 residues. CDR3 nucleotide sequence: TGTGCCAGCACCACTAGGGACAGAAGAATCTATGGCTACACCTTC. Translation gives CASTTRDRRIYGYTF.